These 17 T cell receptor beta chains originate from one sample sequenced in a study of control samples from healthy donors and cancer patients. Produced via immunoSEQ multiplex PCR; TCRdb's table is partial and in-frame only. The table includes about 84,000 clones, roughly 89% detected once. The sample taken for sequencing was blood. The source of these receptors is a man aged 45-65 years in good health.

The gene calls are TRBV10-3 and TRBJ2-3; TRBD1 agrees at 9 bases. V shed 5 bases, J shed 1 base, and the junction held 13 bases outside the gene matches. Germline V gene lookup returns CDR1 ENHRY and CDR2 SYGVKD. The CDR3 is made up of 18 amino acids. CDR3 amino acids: CAISFSISGQGGTDTQYF. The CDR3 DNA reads TGTGCCATCAGTTTTTCCATTTCGGGACAGGGTGGCACAGATACGCAGTATTTT.

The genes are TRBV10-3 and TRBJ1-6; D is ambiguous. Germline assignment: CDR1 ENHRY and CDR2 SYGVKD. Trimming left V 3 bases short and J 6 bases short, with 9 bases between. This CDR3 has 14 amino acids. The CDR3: CAISDPGPNSPLHF. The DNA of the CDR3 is TGTGCCATCAGTGACCCGGGCCCTAATTCACCCCTCCACTTT.

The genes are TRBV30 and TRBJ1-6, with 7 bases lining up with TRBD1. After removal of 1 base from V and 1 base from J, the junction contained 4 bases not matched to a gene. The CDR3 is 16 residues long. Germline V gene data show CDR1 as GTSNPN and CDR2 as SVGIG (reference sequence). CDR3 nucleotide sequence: TGTGCCTGGAGTGGGACAGGTCTTTCCTATAATTCACCCCTCCACTTT. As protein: CAWSGTGLSYNSPLHF.

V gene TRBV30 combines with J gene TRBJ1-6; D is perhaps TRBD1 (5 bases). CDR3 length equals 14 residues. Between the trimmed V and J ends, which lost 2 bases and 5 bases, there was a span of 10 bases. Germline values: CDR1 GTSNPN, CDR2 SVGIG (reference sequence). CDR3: CAWSSLGDNSPLHF. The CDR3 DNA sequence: TGTGCCTGGAGTTCACTGGGGGATAATTCACCCCTCCACTTT.

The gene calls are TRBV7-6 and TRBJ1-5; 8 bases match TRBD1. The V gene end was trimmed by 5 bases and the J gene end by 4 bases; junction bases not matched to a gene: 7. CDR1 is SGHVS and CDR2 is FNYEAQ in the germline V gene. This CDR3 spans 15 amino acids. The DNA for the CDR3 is TGTGCCAGCAGCCCCGGACAGGGAATTAATCAGCCCCAGCATTTT. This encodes CASSPGQGINQPQHF.

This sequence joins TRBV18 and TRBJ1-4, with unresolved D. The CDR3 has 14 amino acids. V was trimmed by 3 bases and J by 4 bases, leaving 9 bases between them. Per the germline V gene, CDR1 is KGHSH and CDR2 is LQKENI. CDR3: CASSPGASNEKLFF. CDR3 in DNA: TGTGCCAGCTCACCGGGAGCCAGTAATGAAAAACTGTTTTTT.

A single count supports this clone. CDR3 sequence (DNA): TGTGCCAGCACCGTGGGGGATTATTATTCACCCCTCCACTTT. It encodes CASTVGDYYSPLHF. The chain links TRBV7-2 to TRBJ1-6, with D perhaps matching TRBD1 (5 bases). V lost 7 bases and J 8 bases, leaving 15 bases between the germline ends. This CDR3 contains 14 residues. The germline CDR1 and CDR2 sequences are SGHTA and FQGNSA.

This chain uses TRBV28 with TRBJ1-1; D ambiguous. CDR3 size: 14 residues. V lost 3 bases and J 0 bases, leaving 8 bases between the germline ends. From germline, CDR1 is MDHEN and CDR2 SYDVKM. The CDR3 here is CASSFYGVNTEAFF. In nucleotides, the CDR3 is TGTGCCAGCAGTTTTTATGGGGTGAACACTGAAGCTTTCTTT.

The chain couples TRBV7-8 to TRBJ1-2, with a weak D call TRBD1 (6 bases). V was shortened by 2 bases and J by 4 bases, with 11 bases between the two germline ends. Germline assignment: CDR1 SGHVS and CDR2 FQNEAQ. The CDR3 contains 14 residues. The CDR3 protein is CASSLSGQSYGYTF. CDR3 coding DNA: TGTGCCAGCAGCTTAAGCGGACAGAGCTATGGCTACACCTTC.

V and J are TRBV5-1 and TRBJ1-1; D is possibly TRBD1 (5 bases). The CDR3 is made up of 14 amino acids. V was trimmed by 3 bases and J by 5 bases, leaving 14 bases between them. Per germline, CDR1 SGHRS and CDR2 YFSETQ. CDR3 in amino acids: CASSSLGEMTEAFF. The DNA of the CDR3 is TGCGCCAGCAGCTCCCTGGGGGAGATGACTGAAGCTTTCTTT.

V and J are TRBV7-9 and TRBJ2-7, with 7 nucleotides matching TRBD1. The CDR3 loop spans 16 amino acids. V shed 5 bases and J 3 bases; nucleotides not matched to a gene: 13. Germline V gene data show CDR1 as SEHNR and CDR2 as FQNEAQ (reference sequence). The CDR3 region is CASSLFSTGNNYEQYF. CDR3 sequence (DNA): TGTGCCAGCAGCCTCTTCTCGACAGGGAACAACTACGAGCAGTACTTC.

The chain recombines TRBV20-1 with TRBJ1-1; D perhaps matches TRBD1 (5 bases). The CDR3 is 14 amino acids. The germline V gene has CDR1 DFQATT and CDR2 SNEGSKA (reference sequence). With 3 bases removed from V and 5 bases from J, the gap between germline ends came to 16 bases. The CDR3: CSASGGARGTEAFF. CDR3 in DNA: TGCAGTGCTAGTGGCGGGGCTCGGGGTACTGAAGCTTTCTTT.

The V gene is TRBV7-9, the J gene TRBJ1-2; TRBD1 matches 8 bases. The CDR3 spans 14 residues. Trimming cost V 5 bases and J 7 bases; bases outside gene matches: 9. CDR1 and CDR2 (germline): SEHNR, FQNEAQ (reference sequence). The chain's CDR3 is CASSPRGDRGGYTF. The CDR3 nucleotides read TGTGCCAGCAGCCCCCGGGGAGACAGGGGTGGCTACACCTTC.

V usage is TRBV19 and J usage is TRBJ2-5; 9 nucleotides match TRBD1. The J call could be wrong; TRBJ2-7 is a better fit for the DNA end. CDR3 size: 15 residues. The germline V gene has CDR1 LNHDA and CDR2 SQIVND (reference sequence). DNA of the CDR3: TGTGCCAGTAGTCCGGGGGGACAGGGCTTTTACGAGCAGTACTTC. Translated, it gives CASSPGGQGFYEQYF.

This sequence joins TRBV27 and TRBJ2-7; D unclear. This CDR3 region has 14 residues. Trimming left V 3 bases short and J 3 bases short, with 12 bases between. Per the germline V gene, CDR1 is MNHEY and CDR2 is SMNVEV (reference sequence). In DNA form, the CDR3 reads TGTGCCAGCAGTTTGATGTCGGGTTACTACGAGCAGTACTTC. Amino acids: CASSLMSGYYEQYF.

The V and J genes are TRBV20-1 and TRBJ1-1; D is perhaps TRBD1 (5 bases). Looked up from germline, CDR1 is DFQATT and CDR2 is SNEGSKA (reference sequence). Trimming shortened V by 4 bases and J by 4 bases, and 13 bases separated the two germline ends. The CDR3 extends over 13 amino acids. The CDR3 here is CSAIEQASTEAFF. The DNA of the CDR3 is TGCAGTGCTATTGAACAGGCTAGCACTGAAGCTTTCTTT.

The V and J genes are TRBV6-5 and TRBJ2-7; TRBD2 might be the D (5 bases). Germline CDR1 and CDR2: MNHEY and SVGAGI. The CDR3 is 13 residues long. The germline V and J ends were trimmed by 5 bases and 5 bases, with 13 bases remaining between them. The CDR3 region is CASSKHGRNEQYF. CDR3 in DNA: TGTGCCAGCAGTAAGCATGGGAGAAACGAGCAGTACTTC.